Presented here are 31 T cell receptor beta chains from one specimen sequenced in a study of T cell responses to AZD1222 COVID-19 vaccine (dated by TCRdb to about 2021). What this sample's time point label stands for: baseline before first vaccination. According to the study, the label for this sample's treatment or condition signals: meningococcal conjugate vaccine given as trial control. The library came from the immunoSEQ multiplex PCR assay. TCRdb obtained this table from immuneACCESS and retained in-frame rearrangements with V and J assigned. These tables miss some clones; where compared with another copy, unresolved V genes account for less than half of the shortfall, and the remainder is unexplained. The sample has about 100,000 clones on record, roughly 90% of them singletons. 3.1% of the sample lies in the top ten. This sample comprised peripheral blood, obtained on day 0 of MenACWY control vaccination. The receptors shown here come from an adult in good health.

Notes on this clone: The junction and the germline gene differ at one end; a read error may be behind it. The V and J genes are TRBV7-7 and TRBJ2-5, with 9 bases aligning to TRBD1. The CDR3 spans 14 residues. From germline, CDR1 is SSHAT and CDR2 FNYEAQ (reference sequence). The CDR3, as DNA: TGTGCTAGCAGCTTGGGACAGGGCCAAGAGACCCAGTACTTC. The encoded protein is CASSLGQGQETQYF.

The chain is built from TRBV4-2 and TRBJ2-3, with D perhaps TRBD2 (5 bases). The CDR3 is 14 amino acids. Trimming left V 1 base short and J 0 bases short, with 5 bases between. Germline V gene data show CDR1 as LGHNA and CDR2 as YNFKEQ. CDR3 nucleotides: TGTGCCAGCAGCCAAGGCGGGAGCACAGATACGCAGTATTTT. As protein: CASSQGGSTDTQYF.

This chain connects TRBV5-6 to TRBJ2-7, with D tentatively TRBD1 (5 bases). Germline assignment: CDR1 SGHDT and CDR2 YYEEEE. This CDR3 comprises 13 residues. Trimming removed 4 bases from V and 2 bases from J, with 10 bases in between. CDR3 sequence (DNA): TGTGCCAGCAGCCAGACAGCCACCTACGAGCAGTACTTC. Its translation: CASSQTATYEQYF.

V and J are TRBV7-2 and TRBJ2-7; 10 nucleotides agree with TRBD1. Losses at the gene ends were 6 bases for V and 6 bases for J; bases not matched to a gene: 11. CDR1 and CDR2 from the germline V gene are SGHTA and FQGNSA. CDR3 length: 15 residues. For the CDR3, the DNA is TGTGCCAGCAGGTTAAGGACAGGGGGAAGGATCGAGCAGTACTTC. Translating it yields CASRLRTGGRIEQYF.

The chain is built from TRBV18 and TRBJ2-2; TRBD1 matches 7 bases. Trimming at V came to 1 base and at J to 4 bases, leaving 9 bases not matched to a gene. There are 17 residues in the CDR3. The germline gives CDR1 KGHSH, CDR2 LQKENI. The chain's CDR3 is CASSPRSQGQSTGELFF. The CDR3 nucleotides read TGTGCCAGCTCACCACGAAGTCAGGGACAGAGCACCGGGGAGCTGTTTTTT.

The V call is TRBV7-2, the J call TRBJ1-2, with TRBD1 matching over 7 bases. This CDR3 has 16 residues. Germline CDR1 and CDR2: SGHTA and FQGNSA. V shed 4 bases and J 5 bases; nucleotides not matched to a gene: 13. The CDR3 loop is CASSSTRQGIEYGYTF. DNA of the CDR3: TGTGCCAGCAGCTCAACGCGACAGGGAATCGAGTATGGCTACACCTTC.

The V call is TRBV19, the J call TRBJ1-2; 9 positions agree with TRBD1. Germline V CDR1 and CDR2: LNHDA, SQIVND (reference sequence). The CDR3 contains 13 residues. V shed 5 bases and J 8 bases; nucleotides not matched to a gene: 6. As DNA, the CDR3 is TGTGCCAGTAGTTATACAGGGGGCGCGGGCTACACCTTC. Its protein is CASSYTGGAGYTF.

The chain uses TRBV5-1 and TRBJ2-5; a possible D gene is TRBD1 (6 bases). Per the germline V gene, CDR1 is SGHRS and CDR2 is YFSETQ. The CDR3 covers 14 residues. The V gene lost 2 bases and the J gene lost 4 bases, with 12 bases spanning the gap. The CDR3 DNA follows: TGCGCCAGCAGCTTTGGCAGGGGCGGAGAGACCCAGTACTTC. Translated, it gives CASSFGRGGETQYF.

The J gene is TRBJ2-7, the V gene TRBV5-5; D not resolved. Deletions cut 1 base from V and 3 bases from J, with 5 bases between. CDR3 length equals 12 residues. The V gene's germline CDR1 is SGHKS and CDR2 YYEKEE (reference sequence). The CDR3 loop reads CASSLLHYEQYF. The CDR3 coding sequence is TGTGCCAGCAGCTTGCTTCACTACGAGCAGTACTTC.

The J gene is TRBJ1-1, the V gene TRBV4-2; D is possibly TRBD1 (5 bases). The V gene's germline CDR1 is LGHNA and CDR2 YNFKEQ. The V gene lost 0 bases and the J gene lost 3 bases, with 11 bases spanning the gap. The CDR3 spans 15 residues. CDR3 in DNA: TGTGCCAGCAGCCAAGACCCATCAGGGTACACTGAAGCTTTCTTT. It yields the protein CASSQDPSGYTEAFF.

This chain uses TRBV4-1 with TRBJ1-2; 8 bases fit TRBD1. Per the germline V gene, CDR1 is MGHRA and CDR2 is YSYEKL. This CDR3 is 15 amino acids long. The J segment lost 8 bases and the V segment lost 1 base, leaving 9 bases of the junction unmatched. CDR3 amino acids: CASSQAEGTGRGYTF. In nucleotides, the CDR3 is TGCGCCAGCAGCCAAGCTGAAGGGACAGGACGGGGCTACACCTTC.

The V call is TRBV19, the J call TRBJ1-5, with TRBD1 as a possible D gene (5 bases). Germline loops: CDR1 LNHDA, CDR2 SQIVND (reference sequence). The V and J ends lost 5 bases and 8 bases respectively, with 13 bases between them. The CDR3 length is 13 residues. The CDR3 here is CASSPRTGEPQHF. Here the CDR3 DNA reads TGTGCCAGTAGTCCTCGGACGGGGGAGCCCCAGCATTTT.

The rearrangement joins TRBV5-4 to TRBJ2-7; possibly TRBD2 for D (6 bases). The CDR3 has 17 residues. The germline V gene has CDR1 SGHNT and CDR2 YYREEE (reference sequence). V gave up 0 bases and J gave up 1 base, with 17 bases separating them. The CDR3 region has the DNA TGTGCCAGCAGCTTGGGCTCAGGAGGGGCGGCGTCCTACGAGCAGTACTTC. It is translated as CASSLGSGGAASYEQYF.

The chain carries TRBV30 and TRBJ2-1, with 9 positions matching TRBD2. The CDR3 spans 16 residues. From germline, CDR1 is GTSNPN and CDR2 SVGIG (reference sequence). The trim removed 5 bases at V and 2 bases at J, leaving 10 bases unmatched. The CDR3 DNA reads TGTGCCTGGCTGAGAGCAGCGGGGGGCGCCTACAATGAGCAGTTCTTC. Encoded protein: CAWLRAAGGAYNEQFF.

This chain links TRBV6-1 with TRBJ2-7; D is undetermined. Trimming shortened V by 3 bases and J by 3 bases, and 15 bases separated the two germline ends. The CDR3 is made up of 15 amino acids. Germline assignment: CDR1 MNHNS and CDR2 SASEGT. CDR3 residues: CASSEVATYDYEQYF. CDR3 sequence (DNA): TGTGCCAGCAGTGAGGTCGCGACGTACGACTACGAGCAGTACTTC.

This clone was recorded once. The chain carries TRBV12-3 or TRBV12-4 and TRBJ1-4; D gene uncertain. The V gene lost 10 bases and the J gene lost 1 base, with 10 bases spanning the gap. This CDR3 comprises 13 residues. The CDR3 here is CAIRTLTNEKLFF. The CDR3 DNA reads as TGTGCCATCCGCACTCTAACTAATGAAAAACTGTTTTTT.

The genes are TRBV27 and TRBJ1-4, with 7 bases identical to TRBD1. V shed 5 bases, J shed 8 bases, and the junction held 5 bases outside the gene matches. The CDR3 sequence is 13 residues long. Germline V gives CDR1 MNHEY, CDR2 SMNVEV (reference sequence). For the CDR3, the DNA is TGTGCCAGCAGTCAGGGGGGGCGGGAAAAACTGTTTTTT. Residues: CASSQGGREKLFF.

The rearrangement links TRBV9 to TRBJ2-3; D is possibly TRBD1 or TRBD2 (6 bases each). The CDR3 runs to 17 residues. Germline CDR1 SGDLS, CDR2 YYNGEE. V shed 0 bases and J shed 5 bases, with 19 bases lying between them. The CDR3 region is CASSVVGSGAEVDTQYF. The CDR3 coding sequence is TGTGCCAGCAGCGTAGTCGGGTCGGGGGCCGAGGTAGATACGCAGTATTTT.

The genes are TRBV7-9 and TRBJ2-3, with D perhaps TRBD2 (6 bases). The V gene lost 0 bases and the J gene lost 1 base, with 8 bases spanning the gap. The germline V gene has CDR1 SEHNR and CDR2 FQNEAQ (reference sequence). The CDR3 has 15 amino acids. The CDR3 here is CASSLAQRGTDTQYF. The CDR3 nucleotides are TGTGCCAGCAGCTTAGCCCAGCGGGGCACAGATACGCAGTATTTT.

This clone was recorded only once. This chain uses TRBV3-1 (or the pseudogene TRBV3-2) with TRBJ1-1, with D possibly matching TRBD1 (6 bases). Germline V gene lookup returns CDR1 LGHDT and CDR2 YNNKEL (reference sequence). The V gene lost 0 bases and the J gene lost 2 bases, with 16 bases spanning the gap. CDR3 length: 17 amino acids. This CDR3 reads CASSQEISRTANTEAFF. The DNA of the CDR3 is TGTGCCAGCAGCCAAGAAATTTCGCGGACAGCTAACACTGAAGCTTTCTTT.

This chain joins TRBV7-9 and TRBJ2-3, with 16 positions matching TRBD2. CDR1 is SEHNR and CDR2 is FQNEAQ in the germline V gene (reference sequence). The length of the CDR3 is 17 residues. With 3 bases clipped from V and 5 bases from J, the junction kept 5 bases outside the gene matches. CDR3 sequence (DNA): TGTGCCAGCAGCTTTGGGACTAGCGGGGGGGCCATAGATACGCAGTATTTT. Translated, it gives CASSFGTSGGAIDTQYF.

The V and J genes are TRBV6-1 and TRBJ1-2; TRBD1 matches at 9 bases. CDR1 and CDR2 from the germline V gene are MNHNS and SASEGT. The V segment lost 2 bases and the J segment 11 bases; nucleotides outside the gene matches: 9. This CDR3 spans 14 amino acids. The CDR3 coding sequence is TGTGCCAGCAGTGAATCAGGGACAGGGAGTTTTTACACCTTC. It translates to CASSESGTGSFYTF.

This clone occurred once. V is TRBV7-2 and J is TRBJ1-1; tentatively, D is TRBD1 (5 bases). V was cut by 1 base and J by 1 base, with 10 bases left in between. The germline V gene encodes CDR1 SGHTA and CDR2 FQGNSA. This CDR3 is 15 amino acids long. The DNA for the CDR3 is TGTGCCAGCAGCTTAGGGGCCAGGGCGAACACTGAAGCTTTCTTT. It yields the protein CASSLGARANTEAFF. The whole variable domain, filled in from reference TRBV7-2 and TRBJ1-1, reads GAGVSQSPSNKVTEKGKDVELRCDPISGHTALYWYRQSLGQGLEFLIYFQGNSAPDKSGLPSDRFSAERTGGSVSTLTIQRTQQEDSAVYLCASSLGARANTEAFFGQGTRLTVV.

The V call is TRBV10-3, the J call TRBJ1-2; D is unclear. This CDR3 has 14 residues. V shed 5 bases and J shed 2 bases, with 12 bases lying between them. Germline-derived CDR1 and CDR2 are ENHRY and SYGVKD. In DNA form, the CDR3 reads TGTGCCATCAGTCCCGGGGAAGAGAACTATGGCTACACCTTC. Protein product: CAISPGEENYGYTF.

J is TRBJ1-2 and V is TRBV28; possibly TRBD1 for D (6 bases). Germline V gives CDR1 MDHEN, CDR2 SYDVKM. The CDR3 totals 16 residues. Trimming cost V 5 bases and J 4 bases, with 20 bases left between them. The DNA of the CDR3 is TGTGCCAGCAGTCCCCCGCCTACAGGACAGTTCTATGGCTACACCTTC. It yields the protein CASSPPPTGQFYGYTF.

There are a few counts of this clone. J is TRBJ1-4 and V is TRBV28; weak D call: TRBD1 (5 bases). From germline, CDR1 is MDHEN and CDR2 SYDVKM. The CDR3 runs to 14 residues. Trimming took off 6 bases at V and 5 bases at J, with 13 bases between the two ends. DNA of the CDR3: TGTGCCAGCAGCTGGGGGGGACCAAATGAAAAACTGTTTTTT. The encoded protein is CASSWGGPNEKLFF. Full variable domain (rest looked up from reference TRBV28 and TRBJ1-4): DVKVTQSSRYLVKRTGEKVFLECVQDMDHENMFWYRQDPGLGLRLIYFSYDVKMKEKGDIPEGYSVSREKKERFSLILESASTNQTSMYLCASSWGGPNEKLFFGSGTQLSVL.

The V and J genes are TRBV5-5 and TRBJ1-1, with D possibly TRBD1 on 5 matching bases. V lost 6 bases to trimming and J lost 3 bases, with 15 bases between them. This CDR3 spans 14 amino acids. CDR1 SGHKS and CDR2 YYEKEE come from the germline V gene (reference sequence). The CDR3 nucleotides read TGTGCCAGCACCCGGGGGACTCCCGACACTGAAGCTTTCTTT. It yields the protein CASTRGTPDTEAFF.

Only one count was recorded for this clone. V usage is TRBV6-2 or TRBV6-3 and J usage is TRBJ2-7; perhaps TRBD2 as D (6 bases). Trimming stripped 7 bases from V and 3 bases from J, with 13 bases between. The CDR3 is 13 residues long. From germline, CDR1 is MNHEY and CDR2 SVGEGT. The CDR3 region has the DNA TGTGCCAGCACCCCCCGGAGGGTCTACGAGCAGTACTTC. It is translated as CASTPRRVYEQYF.

J is TRBJ1-3 and V is TRBV19; D might be TRBD1 (5 bases). The CDR3 length is 15 residues. The germline CDR1 and CDR2 sequences are LNHDA and SQIVND (reference sequence). V was trimmed by 6 bases and J by 5 bases, leaving 17 bases between them. The CDR3 nucleotides read TGTGCCAGTAGCACTGGGACGGCCACCCGAAACACCATATATTTT. Protein product: CASSTGTATRNTIYF. The full variable domain, its missing parts supplied by reference TRBV19 and TRBJ1-3, is DGGITQSPKYLFRKEGQNVTLSCEQNLNHDAMYWYRQDPGQGLRLIYYSQIVNDFQKGDIAEGYSVSREKKESFPLTVTSAQKNPTAFYLCASSTGTATRNTIYFGEGSWLTVV.

The chain employs TRBV10-3 and TRBJ2-1, with TRBD1 as a possible D gene (7 bases). The CDR3 totals 12 residues. The V end lost 3 bases, the J end lost 9 bases, and 9 bases lay between the germline ends. CDR1 and CDR2 from the germline V gene are ENHRY and SYGVKD. The CDR3 bases are TGTGCCATCAGTGATCAGGGGGGTGAGCAGTTCTTC. Translated: CAISDQGGEQFF.

The chain links TRBV4-2 to TRBJ1-2; the D is unclear. The V and J ends lost 3 bases and 2 bases respectively, with 22 bases between them. CDR1 is LGHNA, CDR2 YNFKEQ, per germline. The CDR3 runs 18 residues. CDR3 in amino acids: CASSHSPPIGHFNYGYTF. CDR3 bases: TGTGCCAGCAGCCATTCTCCCCCCATCGGCCACTTCAACTATGGCTACACCTTC.